The 27 T cell receptor beta chains reported below all come from one sample, sequenced in a study of response to subunit inactivated influenza vaccine. TCRdb reprocessed the RT-PCR reads via MiXCR and lists one record per CDR3 protein. Here the sample spans approximately 500,000 distinct CDR3 sequences, 14% being singletons. The source was PBMCs from blood, collected 11 to 12 days after vaccination. The receptors come from a man in his fifties or sixties who received an inactivated influenza vaccine.

There are a few counts of this clonotype. The J gene is TRBJ2-6, the V gene TRBV20-1, with 11 bases identical to TRBD2. The V segment lost 6 bases and the J segment 0 bases; nucleotides outside the gene matches: 7. Per germline, CDR1 DFQATT and CDR2 SNEGSKA (reference sequence). The CDR3 contains 17 residues. The CDR3 DNA sequence: TGCAGTGCCGCCGGGACTAGCGGATACTCTGGGGCCAACGTCCTGACTTTC. Amino acids: CSAAGTSGYSGANVLTF.

This clonotype came up many times. DNA for the CDR3: TGTGCCAGCAGTTACCACGGGGCCACCGGGGAGCTGTTTTTT. It translates to CASSYHGATGELFF. The chain links TRBV6-5 to TRBJ2-2, with D perhaps given as TRBD1 or TRBD2 (5 bases each). CDR1 is MNHEY, CDR2 SVGAGI, per germline. V dropped 2 bases and J dropped 4 bases, with 8 bases sitting between them. The CDR3 contains 14 residues.

The V and J genes are TRBV7-2 and TRBJ2-1, with 8 positions matching TRBD2. The V segment lost 5 bases and the J segment 4 bases; nucleotides outside the gene matches: 10. Germline CDR1 SGHTA, CDR2 FQGNSA. This CDR3 has 16 residues. The CDR3 reads CASSKAPGGVYNEQFF. The CDR3 region has the DNA TGTGCCAGCAGCAAAGCTCCCGGGGGGGTGTACAATGAGCAGTTCTTC.

The J gene is TRBJ2-2, the V gene TRBV6-5; TRBD2 matches 7 bases. CDR3 length equals 14 residues. Germline V gives CDR1 MNHEY, CDR2 SVGAGI. The V segment lost 4 bases and the J segment 7 bases; nucleotides outside the gene matches: 6. The CDR3 loop is CASSFGGDGGELFF. In DNA form, the CDR3 reads TGTGCCAGCAGTTTTGGGGGGGACGGCGGGGAGCTGTTTTTT.

The rearrangement joins TRBV7-2 to TRBJ2-4; no reliable D call. Germline V gene sequence: CDR1 SGHTA, CDR2 FQGNSA. The CDR3 runs 12 residues. Trimming took off 5 bases at V and 7 bases at J, with 9 bases between the two ends. The DNA of the CDR3 is TGTGCCAGCAGCCTAACCCTGAACATTCAGTACTTC. Amino acids: CASSLTLNIQYF.

This clonotype occurred a few times. The chain has TRBV15 and TRBJ2-2; 9 bases are a match to TRBD1. V lost 6 bases to trimming and J lost 6 bases; unmatched junction nucleotides: 8. The CDR3 consists of 15 residues. Germline-derived CDR1 and CDR2 are LNHNV and YYDKDF (reference sequence). The CDR3 loop reads CATRTGTGLPGELFF. The CDR3 DNA follows: TGTGCCACCAGAACCGGGACAGGGCTACCCGGGGAGCTGTTTTTT.

This clonotype was detected many times. The chain uses TRBV7-2 and TRBJ2-7, with D unresolved. Looked up from germline, CDR1 is SGHTA and CDR2 is FQGNSA. V lost 3 bases and J lost 6, with 15 bases in between. The CDR3 spans 14 residues. Here the CDR3 DNA reads TGTGCCAGCAGCTTGACCCTCGCCGCAGTCGAGCAGTACTTC. Residues: CASSLTLAAVEQYF.

This clonotype was seen many times. The V call is TRBV4-3, the J call TRBJ2-7, with D tentatively TRBD1 (6 bases). This CDR3 spans 14 amino acids. Germline V gene data show CDR1 as LGHNA and CDR2 as YSLEER. V lost 0 bases and J 2 bases, leaving 8 bases between the germline ends. The CDR3 region is CASSQDQGPYEQYF. The CDR3 bases are TGCGCCAGCAGCCAAGACCAGGGGCCCTACGAGCAGTACTTC.

This clonotype was detected only once. This rearrangement joins TRBV6-2 or TRBV6-3 to TRBJ2-1; the D is unclear. The CDR3 is made up of 12 amino acids. Looked up from germline, CDR1 is MNHEY and CDR2 is SVGEGT. V shed 6 bases and J shed 4 bases, with 7 bases lying between them. The CDR3 nucleotides read TGTGCCAGCAGCCACGGATACAATGAGCAGTTCTTC. The encoded protein is CASSHGYNEQFF.

The chain couples TRBV7-2 to TRBJ2-1, with TRBD1 as a possible D gene (5 bases). From germline, CDR1 is SGHTA and CDR2 FQGNSA. V lost 4 bases to trimming and J lost 6 bases, with 13 bases between them. This CDR3 has 14 residues. CDR3 sequence (DNA): TGTGCCAGCAGCTCCCCAGAAGGGGTCAATGAGCAGTTCTTC. Protein sequence: CASSSPEGVNEQFF.

This clonotype was picked up a small number of times. The rearrangement joins TRBV6-2 or TRBV6-3 to TRBJ2-1; D is undetermined. Trimming removed 0 bases from V and 10 bases from J, with 13 bases in between. Germline CDR1 MNHEY, CDR2 SVGEGT. The CDR3 covers 14 residues. DNA for the CDR3: TGTGCCAGCAGTTACTCGATAATCCTCGGGGAGCAGTTCTTC. Translation gives CASSYSIILGEQFF.

A few counts support this clonotype. V is TRBV7-8 and J is TRBJ1-5; D is ambiguous. V lost 5 bases to trimming and J lost 2 bases, with 10 bases between them. This CDR3 comprises 14 residues. From germline, CDR1 is SGHVS and CDR2 FQNEAQ. CDR3 DNA: TGTGCCAGCAGCCCTGATTCGGGCAATCAGCCCCAGCATTTT. Translation gives CASSPDSGNQPQHF.

This clonotype was observed a few times. This chain uses TRBV20-1 with TRBJ2-3; no reliable D call. Germline V gives CDR1 DFQATT, CDR2 SNEGSKA (reference sequence). This CDR3 has 15 amino acids. V lost 6 bases and J 2 bases, leaving 18 bases between the germline ends. CDR3 protein: CSALRPWENTDTQYF. In DNA form, the CDR3 reads TGCAGTGCCCTCCGACCGTGGGAAAACACAGATACGCAGTATTTT.

The CDR3: CASSWDRGDSPLHF. CDR3 nucleotide sequence: TGTGCCAGCAGCTGGGACAGGGGTGATTCACCCCTCCACTTT. The chain couples TRBV3-1 to TRBJ1-6; 10 bases are a match to TRBD1. Germline CDR1 is LGHDT and CDR2 is YNNKEL (reference sequence). The length of the CDR3 is 14 residues. V was pared by 5 bases and J by 8 bases, with 3 bases of the junction left unmatched.

This clonotype was counted between two and nine times. This chain joins TRBV7-2 and TRBJ2-7; 15 bases align to TRBD2. This CDR3 region has 15 residues. Germline trimming cut 5 bases from V and 6 bases from J; bases unmatched to any gene: 5. CDR1 and CDR2 (germline): SGHTA, FQGNSA. The CDR3 DNA reads TGTGCCAGCAGCACCCGGACTAGCGGGGGGGCCGAGCAGTACTTC. The encoded protein is CASSTRTSGGAEQYF.

In its sample, this clonotype was seen a few times. The V call is TRBV6-2 or TRBV6-3, the J call TRBJ1-5; D remains ambiguous. Trimming shortened V by 6 bases and J by 1 base, and 16 bases separated the two germline ends. From germline, CDR1 is MNHEY and CDR2 SVGEGT. The length of the CDR3 is 16 residues. The CDR3 nucleotides are TGTGCCAGCAGGCAAAGACACTTTTCGAGCAATCAGCCCCAGCATTTT. Its translation is CASRQRHFSSNQPQHF.

There are a few counts of this clonotype. The chain recombines TRBV5-6 with TRBJ2-7; 8 bases agree with TRBD1. V was pared by 4 bases and J by 2 bases, with 5 bases of the junction left unmatched. CDR1 SGHDT and CDR2 YYEEEE come from the germline V gene. The CDR3 extends over 14 amino acids. Here the CDR3 reads CASSRRTGTYEQYF. The CDR3 nucleotides are TGTGCCAGCAGCCGGAGGACAGGGACCTACGAGCAGTACTTC.

This clonotype has only a few counts. This sequence joins TRBV6-1 and TRBJ1-6, with no clear D. V lost 3 bases, J lost 11 bases, and 11 bases lay in between. There are 13 residues in the CDR3. Germline CDR1 MNHNS, CDR2 SASEGT. The CDR3 bases are TGTGCCAGCAGTGAGGCCCCGATGACACCCCTCCACTTT. Amino acids: CASSEAPMTPLHF.

J is TRBJ2-7 and V is TRBV3-1, with no clear D. Germline CDR1 is LGHDT and CDR2 is YNNKEL (reference sequence). V was pared by 4 bases and J by 7 bases, with 17 bases between. The CDR3 totals 14 residues. The CDR3 region is CASSPGRTVGEQYF. CDR3 DNA sequence: TGTGCCAGCAGCCCCGGCCGAACCGTTGGGGAGCAGTACTTC.

The V and J genes are TRBV7-3 and TRBJ2-2, with 7 positions matching TRBD2. In germline, CDR1 is SGHTA, CDR2 FQGTGA. This CDR3 is built from 17 residues. J was trimmed by 5 bases and V by 1 base; bases with no gene match: 10. The DNA of the CDR3 is TGTGCCAGCAGCTTAAGTCGGGCTAGCGGAGAAACCGGGGAGCTGTTTTTT. This translates into CASSLSRASGETGELFF.

J is TRBJ2-7 and V is TRBV20-1; 9 bases match TRBD2. CDR3 length: 14 amino acids. From germline, CDR1 is DFQATT and CDR2 SNEGSKA (reference sequence). V lost 6 bases and J lost 2; bases outside the gene matches: 8. The CDR3 spells CSAHKLAGTYEQYF. The DNA for the CDR3 is TGCAGTGCCCACAAACTAGCGGGTACCTACGAGCAGTACTTC.

There are many counts of this clonotype. The rearrangement uses TRBV5-1 and TRBJ1-1, with D possibly TRBD1 on 5 matching bases. The CDR3 length is 15 residues. V lost 1 base and J 1 base, leaving 11 bases between the germline ends. Germline CDR1 reads SGHRS; CDR2 reads YFSETQ. The CDR3, as DNA: TGCGCCAGCAGCTTGTTGCCCGGGACGAACACTGAAGCTTTCTTT. It specifies CASSLLPGTNTEAFF.

The table lists this clonotype with a few counts. The chain joins TRBV6-2 or TRBV6-3 to TRBJ2-7; 8 nucleotides line up with TRBD1. The junction had 11 bases not matched to a gene; V was cut back by 4 bases and J by 0 bases. The CDR3 has 17 residues. Germline CDR1 and CDR2: MNHEY and SVGEGT. The CDR3 sequence is CASSFDRGTLSSYEQYF. CDR3 nucleotide sequence: TGTGCCAGCAGTTTTGACAGGGGAACCCTCAGCTCCTACGAGCAGTACTTC.

The chain employs TRBV5-6 and TRBJ2-7; 9 bases agree with TRBD2. CDR1 and CDR2 from the germline V gene are SGHDT and YYEEEE. There are 15 residues in the CDR3. Trimming cost V 5 bases and J 3 bases; bases outside gene matches: 9. CDR3 DNA sequence: TGTGCCAGCAGTACCAAGACTAGCGGAGGCTACGAGCAGTACTTC. Amino acid sequence: CASSTKTSGGYEQYF. Supplemented by reference TRBV5-6 and TRBJ2-7, the full variable domain reads DAGVTQSPTHLIKTRGQQVTLRCSPKSGHDTVSWYQQALGQGPQFIFQYYEEEERQRGNFPDRFSGHQFPNYSSELNVNALLLGDSALYLCASSTKTSGGYEQYFGPGTRLTVT.

This clonotype has at least ten counts. This chain links TRBV12-3 or TRBV12-4 with TRBJ2-1, with TRBD2 matching over 8 bases. V dropped 5 bases and J dropped 8; count of bases not matched to a gene: 14. The CDR3 contains 16 residues. The CDR3 loop reads CASSPRGSGTRDEQFF. CDR3 DNA: TGTGCCAGCAGTCCTAGGGGTAGCGGGACCAGGGATGAGCAGTTCTTC.

V gene TRBV10-3 combines with J gene TRBJ2-3, with D perhaps matching TRBD2 (6 bases). Trimming took 3 bases from V and 0 from J, leaving 13 bases between them. There are 16 residues in the CDR3. In germline, CDR1 is ENHRY, CDR2 SYGVKD. The CDR3: CAISERDSTSTDTQYF. The CDR3 DNA is TGTGCCATCAGTGAACGGGACTCAACGAGCACAGATACGCAGTATTTT.

This clonotype was observed at least ten times. V and J are TRBV24-1 and TRBJ2-5; TRBD1 aligns across 10 bases. The CDR3 is 15 residues long. J lost 5 bases, V lost 4 bases, and 6 bases had no gene match. Germline CDR1 reads KGHDR; CDR2 reads SFDVKD. CDR3 nucleotide sequence: TGTGCCACCAGTGAGGGGGGACAGGGGAGTGAGACCCAGTACTTC. This encodes CATSEGGQGSETQYF.